This T cell receptor (beta chain) was captured in a study of glioma-infiltrating T cells after dendritic cell vaccination. Study conclusions and caveats: Higher TCR clonality did not directly relate to longer survival.

TCRB CDR3 was amplified from 2 ug genomic DNA or less. Amplification used 60 V beta primers and 13 J beta primers. Clones were read by immunoSEQ multiplex PCR, and TCRdb kept only the in-frame ones, dropping some. The data show roughly 100,000 clones, roughly 81% seen once. This clone has just a few counts. The antigen remains unidentified. Other DNA sequences within the sample encode an identical CDR3. This specimen consisted of blood, obtained before dendritic cell vaccination. The receptor's source is a human donor with glioblastoma.

CDR3 sequence (DNA): TGTGCCAGCAGCTTAGCAAGCGGCGGCGCCTACGAGCAGTACTTC. Protein product: CASSLASGGAYEQYF. V usage is TRBV7-2 and J usage is TRBJ2-7; maybe TRBD2 (5 bases). Germline loops: CDR1 SGHTA, CDR2 FQGNSA. This CDR3 contains 15 residues. The V and J ends lost 0 bases and 2 bases respectively, with 11 bases between them.